The clone carrying this T cell receptor beta chain came up a few times. Its antigen remains unknown. V shed 1 base and J shed 4 bases, with 8 bases lying between them. The CDR3 runs 14 residues. CDR1 is SEHNR, CDR2 FQNEAQ, per germline (reference sequence). The sample originates from a study of T-cell memory formation after mild COVID-19. Turning to the study itself: For the most part, TCR clusters were specific to one donor.

Whole-study results and caveats: Cross-reactive memory appears to have joined, as suggested by some responding clones showing up in pre-infection memory.

Via MiXCR, TCRdb re-called the 5' RACE reads, giving one row per CDR3 protein. The table includes roughly 560,000 distinct CDR3 sequences, roughly 20% detected once. This sequence originates from an adult woman who had mild COVID-19 (a few samples of this study predate the infection). Cell type and time point are not known. This chain uses TRBV7-9 with TRBJ2-1; D is unclear. Sequenced input: PBMCs or a T cell subset sorted from them (not recorded which). The CDR3 bases are TGTGCCAGCAGCTTAGAGGCAGAGTACAATGAGCAGTTCTTC. Protein product: CASSLEAEYNEQFF.